The text below deals with one T cell receptor (beta chain). No antigen is known for it. The record originates from a study of T cell repertoires in cytomegalovirus infection. Study information: Matching HLA type and CMV infection were both indicated by public TCR beta signatures.

Regarding the study as a whole: Predominance within the ex vivo response was attributable to HLA-C-restricted CMV-specific TCR beta clonotypes. Totalled public TCR beta family frequency picked out people who carried CMV plus the relevant HLA.

TCRdb passed the reads through MiXCR, listing each CDR3 protein once. The table records 300,000 to 400,000 distinct CDR3 sequences, 15% to 20% of them present only once. CDR1 and CDR2 from the germline V gene are MNHEY and SVGAGI. This CDR3 is 14 amino acids long. V trimming: 5 bases; J trimming: 7 bases; junction bases outside the gene matches: 11. What was sequenced was PBMCs. This receptor was obtained from a human donor in good health (CMV status not recorded). Some clones in this sample may be carry-over from other donors' samples. The chain recombines TRBV6-5 with TRBJ2-7, with 7 bases identical to TRBD1. The CDR3 sequence: CASSADRVSQEQYF. The CDR3 DNA sequence: TGTGCCAGCAGTGCCGACAGGGTTTCCCAAGAGCAGTACTTC.